These 21 T cell receptor beta chains came from one sample sequenced in a study of PD-1 blockade in classical Hodgkin lymphoma. Using immunoSEQ multiplex PCR, the repertoire was profiled, and TCRdb retains in-frame clones only, with some absent. This table holds about 6,800 clones, 60% found once. The time point here: cycle 4 day 1 (C4D1), after more than 5 weeks of nivolumab. Each and every patient relapsed after autologous stem cell transplantation, and patients got differing brentuximab vedotin exposure. It was by magnetic negative selection that CD8+ T cells were isolated from thawed PBMCs. The specimen was CD8+ T cells from blood, collected before the fourth cycle of nivolumab. These receptors were obtained from a human donor with classical Hodgkin lymphoma.

This clone was counted a single time. The chain carries TRBV27 and TRBJ1-2, with 8 bases aligning to TRBD1. The CDR3 runs 15 residues. V trimming: 4 bases; J trimming: 5 bases; junction bases outside the gene matches: 9. The germline gives CDR1 MNHEY, CDR2 SMNVEV (reference sequence). For the CDR3, the DNA is TGTGCCAGCAGTTACGGTGTGACAGGGGAATATGGCTACACCTTC. Its protein is CASSYGVTGEYGYTF.

V gene TRBV18 combines with J gene TRBJ2-2, with no clear D. CDR1 KGHSH and CDR2 LQKENI come from the germline V gene. The germline V and J ends were trimmed by 4 bases and 5 bases, with 11 bases remaining between them. The CDR3 contains 14 residues. The DNA for the CDR3 is TGTGCCAGCTCACGACCCAGTGAGACCGGGGAGCTGTTTTTT. Its translation: CASSRPSETGELFF.

This chain links TRBV27 with TRBJ1-3, with D possibly being TRBD1 (5 bases). The germline V gene encodes CDR1 MNHEY and CDR2 SMNVEV (reference sequence). Trimming left V 5 bases short and J 0 bases short, with 17 bases between. This CDR3 comprises 17 residues. The CDR3 DNA sequence: TGTGCCAGCAGTCCAAGACCGGGGGGGGACTCTGGAAACACCATATATTTT. Translated, it gives CASSPRPGGDSGNTIYF.

The chain employs TRBV6-1 and TRBJ2-1; D call uncertain. CDR1 and CDR2 (germline): MNHNS, SASEGT. Trimming removed 2 bases from V and 2 bases from J, with 10 bases in between. The CDR3 covers 15 residues. The CDR3 loop reads CASSEPKETYNEQFF. The CDR3 region has the DNA TGTGCCAGCAGTGAACCGAAGGAAACCTACAATGAGCAGTTCTTC.

This clone was seen a few times. V gene TRBV15 combines with J gene TRBJ2-3, with a weak D call TRBD2 (6 bases). Germline V gene data show CDR1 as LNHNV and CDR2 as YYDKDF (reference sequence). V gave up 1 base and J gave up 3 bases, with 11 bases separating them. This CDR3 is 15 amino acids long. This CDR3 is CATSRVAGRTDTQYF. The CDR3 coding sequence is TGTGCCACCAGCAGAGTTGCGGGAAGGACAGATACGCAGTATTTT.

This clone appeared a few times. The V call is TRBV4-2, the J call TRBJ1-1; D not certain. V was trimmed by 2 bases and J by 6 bases, leaving 16 bases between them. Germline-derived CDR1 and CDR2 are LGHNA and YNFKEQ. This CDR3 contains 15 residues. The CDR3, as DNA: TGTGCCAGCAGCCAATCGGTTTCGGTGATCCCTGAAGCTTTCTTT. It is translated as CASSQSVSVIPEAFF.

In this sample, this clone turned up once. V usage is TRBV9 and J usage is TRBJ2-5; maybe TRBD2 (5 bases). V was pared by 3 bases and J by 4 bases, with 13 bases between. CDR3 length equals 14 residues. Germline loops: CDR1 SGDLS, CDR2 YYNGEE. The CDR3 DNA is TGTGCCAGCAGCGCAGGTCCGGGGAGAGAGACCCAGTACTTC. It yields the protein CASSAGPGRETQYF.

The chain recombines TRBV6-5 with TRBJ2-7; 7 bases agree with TRBD2. CDR1 and CDR2 (germline): MNHEY, SVGAGI. Losses at the gene ends were 3 bases for V and 2 bases for J; bases not matched to a gene: 7. The CDR3 consists of 15 residues. CDR3: CASSYRLAATYEQYF. As DNA, the CDR3 is TGTGCCAGCAGTTATAGACTAGCTGCGACCTACGAGCAGTACTTC.

The rearrangement links TRBV7-6 to TRBJ2-1; TRBD2 matches 10 bases. The CDR3 is 19 residues long. CDR1 SGHVS and CDR2 FNYEAQ come from the germline V gene. V lost 5 bases to trimming and J lost 8 bases; unmatched junction nucleotides: 21. The CDR3 region has the DNA TGTGCCAGCAGCCTAACCCCACGGACCTATAGCGGGAGGTCGGATGAGCAGTTCTTC. This gives the protein CASSLTPRTYSGRSDEQFF.

The chain joins TRBV9 to TRBJ2-2; 8 bases fit TRBD1. The CDR3 covers 19 residues. J gave up 0 bases and V 2 bases, and 12 bases lay outside the gene matches. Germline lookup yields CDR1 SGDLS and CDR2 YYNGEE. This chain's CDR3 is CASSVGTGPGRANTGELFF. In DNA, the CDR3 is TGTGCCAGCAGCGTCGGGACAGGACCAGGACGGGCGAACACCGGGGAGCTGTTTTTT. The whole variable domain, remainder taken from reference TRBV9 and TRBJ2-2, is DSGVTQTPKHLITATGQRVTLRCSPRSGDLSVYWYQQSLDQGLQFLIQYYNGEERAKGNILERFSAQQFPDLHSELNLSSLELGDSALYFCASSVGTGPGRANTGELFFGEGSRLTVL.

This clone was counted a few times. The chain joins TRBV7-9 to TRBJ1-5; D gene unclear. V gave up 5 bases and J gave up 2 bases, with 10 bases separating them. This CDR3 contains 14 residues. Germline-derived CDR1 and CDR2 are SEHNR and FQNEAQ (reference sequence). In DNA, the CDR3 is TGTGCCAGCAGCCCGGGCGGGGGCAATCAGCCCCAGCATTTT. Amino acids: CASSPGGGNQPQHF.

The rearrangement uses TRBV30 and TRBJ2-6; D gene ambiguous. Per germline, CDR1 GTSNPN and CDR2 SVGIG (reference sequence). Trimming took 2 bases from V and 5 from J, leaving 7 bases between them. The length of the CDR3 is 13 residues. DNA for the CDR3: TGTGCCTGGAGTACACTTTGGGCCAACGTCCTGACTTTC. Amino acid sequence: CAWSTLWANVLTF.

V usage is TRBV6-1 and J usage is TRBJ2-5, with D tentatively TRBD1 or TRBD2 (5 bases each). This CDR3 contains 14 residues. V lost 5 bases and J lost 5, with 15 bases in between. The V gene's germline CDR1 is MNHNS and CDR2 SASEGT. The CDR3 nucleotides read TGTGCCAGCAGTTATCACGGGACGAAGGAGACCCAGTACTTC. This codes for CASSYHGTKETQYF.

This chain uses TRBV7-9 with TRBJ2-3; D might be TRBD1 or TRBD2, each matching 5 bases. Trimming took 5 bases from V and 2 from J, leaving 17 bases between them. Germline CDR1 SEHNR, CDR2 FQNEAQ (reference sequence). This CDR3 has 16 residues. The CDR3 region has the DNA TGTGCCAGCAGCAGGGTCACCGGGACCGTCACAGATACGCAGTATTTT. Its translation is CASSRVTGTVTDTQYF.

This clone was seen a handful of times. V and J are TRBV18 and TRBJ1-4, with 11 nucleotides matching TRBD1. The germline V gene has CDR1 KGHSH and CDR2 LQKENI. This CDR3 contains 15 residues. J lost 8 bases, V lost 0 bases, and 2 bases had no gene match. In DNA form, the CDR3 reads TGTGCCAGCTCACCACCGGACAGGGGGCGAGAAAAACTGTTTTTT. Translating it yields CASSPPDRGREKLFF.

This clone has only a few counts. The gene calls are TRBV7-2 and TRBJ2-7; D uncertain. The CDR3 spans 13 residues. The V end lost 6 bases, the J end lost 3 bases, and 12 bases lay between the germline ends. CDR1 is SGHTA and CDR2 is FQGNSA in the germline V gene. CDR3: CASRTGPDYEQYF. The DNA of the CDR3 is TGTGCCAGCAGGACCGGGCCTGACTACGAGCAGTACTTC. The full variable domain, rest sourced from reference TRBV7-2 and TRBJ2-7, is GAGVSQSPSNKVTEKGKDVELRCDPISGHTALYWYRQSLGQGLEFLIYFQGNSAPDKSGLPSDRFSAERTGGSVSTLTIQRTQQEDSAVYLCASRTGPDYEQYFGPGTRLTVT.

This chain joins TRBV7-6 and TRBJ2-1; 7 bases map to TRBD1. The CDR3 covers 15 residues. J lost 10 bases, V lost 5 bases, and 14 bases had no gene match. Looked up from germline, CDR1 is SGHVS and CDR2 is FNYEAQ. CDR3 sequence reads: CASSTGRDSRPEQFF. The CDR3 nucleotides read TGTGCCAGCAGCACGGGACGGGACAGTCGCCCCGAGCAGTTCTTC.

This chain joins TRBV19 and TRBJ2-3; possibly TRBD2 for D (5 bases). The CDR3 is 15 residues long. Germline CDR1 and CDR2: LNHDA and SQIVND (reference sequence). Deletions cut 3 bases from V and 0 bases from J, with 10 bases between. CDR3: CASSMGSTSTDTQYF. As DNA, the CDR3 is TGTGCCAGTAGTATGGGGAGTACTAGCACAGATACGCAGTATTTT.

The gene calls are TRBV23-1 and TRBJ1-2; D ambiguous. TRBV23-1 is sorted into the ORF group, with uncertain function. There are 13 residues in the CDR3. V was pared by 5 bases and J by 4 bases, with 11 bases between. The CDR3 reads CASSTLARYGYTF. The DNA for the CDR3 is TGCGCCAGCAGTACCCTAGCACGCTATGGCTACACCTTC.

The chain employs TRBV28 and TRBJ2-7; D is possibly TRBD2 (6 bases). V gave up 5 bases and J gave up 2 bases, with 13 bases separating them. The CDR3 runs 14 residues. The germline gives CDR1 MDHEN, CDR2 SYDVKM. The CDR3 region has the DNA TGTGCCAGCAGTCCCTTAGCGGTAACCTACGAGCAGTACTTC. Translated: CASSPLAVTYEQYF.

The chain uses TRBV6-5 and TRBJ2-5; TRBD2 is a possible D gene (6 bases). V was clipped by 0 bases and J by 5 bases, with 16 bases between them. The CDR3 is 16 amino acids. Germline lookup yields CDR1 MNHEY and CDR2 SVGAGI. The CDR3 spells CASSYSIGRPRETQYF. The CDR3 bases are TGTGCCAGCAGTTACTCGATAGGGAGGCCTAGGGAGACCCAGTACTTC.